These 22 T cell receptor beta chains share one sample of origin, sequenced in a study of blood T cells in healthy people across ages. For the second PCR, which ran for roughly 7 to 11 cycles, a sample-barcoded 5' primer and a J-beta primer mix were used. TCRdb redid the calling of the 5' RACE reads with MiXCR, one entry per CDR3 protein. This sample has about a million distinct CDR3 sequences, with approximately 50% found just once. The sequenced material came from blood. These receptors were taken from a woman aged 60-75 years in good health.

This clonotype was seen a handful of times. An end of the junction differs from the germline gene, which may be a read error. The CDR3 DNA reads TGTGCCAGCAGCCACCCTGTGGGATCCAAAAACATTCGGTACTTC. Its translation is CASSHPVGSKNIRYF. The rearrangement uses TRBV14 and TRBJ2-4; no clear D. Germline CDR1 reads SGHDN; CDR2 reads FVKESK. This CDR3 comprises 15 residues.

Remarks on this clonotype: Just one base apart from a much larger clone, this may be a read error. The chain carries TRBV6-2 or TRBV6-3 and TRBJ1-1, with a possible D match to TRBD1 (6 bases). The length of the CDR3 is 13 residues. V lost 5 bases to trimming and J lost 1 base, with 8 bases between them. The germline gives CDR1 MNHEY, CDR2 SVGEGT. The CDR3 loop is CASSETGNTEAFF. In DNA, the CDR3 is TGTGCCAGCAGTGAGACAGGGAACACTGAAGCTTTCTTT.

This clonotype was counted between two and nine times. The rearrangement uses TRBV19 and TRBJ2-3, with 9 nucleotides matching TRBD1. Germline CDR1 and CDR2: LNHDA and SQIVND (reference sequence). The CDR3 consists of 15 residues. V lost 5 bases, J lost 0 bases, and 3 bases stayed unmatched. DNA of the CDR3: TGTGCCAGTAGTGGGACAGGGATTAGCACAGATACGCAGTATTTT. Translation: CASSGTGISTDTQYF.

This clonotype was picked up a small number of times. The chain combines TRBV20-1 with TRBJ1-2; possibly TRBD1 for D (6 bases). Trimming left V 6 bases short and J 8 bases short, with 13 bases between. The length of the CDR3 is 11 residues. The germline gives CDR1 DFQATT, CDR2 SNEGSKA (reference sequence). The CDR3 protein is CSAKSGGGYTF. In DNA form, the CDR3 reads TGCAGTGCAAAATCGGGGGGCGGCTACACCTTC.

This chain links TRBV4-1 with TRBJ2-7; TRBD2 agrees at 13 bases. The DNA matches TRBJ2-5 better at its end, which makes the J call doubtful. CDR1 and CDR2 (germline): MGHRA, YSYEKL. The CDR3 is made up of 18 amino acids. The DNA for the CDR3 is TGCGCCAGCAGCCAAGCGGGACTAGCGGGACGAGGGGGGGAGACCCAGTACTTC. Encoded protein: CASSQAGLAGRGGETQYF.

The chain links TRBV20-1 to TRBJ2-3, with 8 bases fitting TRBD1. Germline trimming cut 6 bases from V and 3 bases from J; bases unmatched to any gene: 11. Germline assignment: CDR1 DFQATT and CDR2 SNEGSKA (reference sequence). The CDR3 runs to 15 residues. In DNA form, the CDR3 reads TGCAGTGCCCGAAAGTCCCAGGGGGCTACAGATACGCAGTATTTT. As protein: CSARKSQGATDTQYF.

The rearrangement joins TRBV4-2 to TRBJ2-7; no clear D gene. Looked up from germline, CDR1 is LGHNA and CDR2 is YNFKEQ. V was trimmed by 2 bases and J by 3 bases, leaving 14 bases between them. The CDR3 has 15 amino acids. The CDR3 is CASSQPTRNLYEQYF. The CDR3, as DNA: TGTGCCAGCAGCCAACCGACTCGAAACCTCTACGAGCAGTACTTC.

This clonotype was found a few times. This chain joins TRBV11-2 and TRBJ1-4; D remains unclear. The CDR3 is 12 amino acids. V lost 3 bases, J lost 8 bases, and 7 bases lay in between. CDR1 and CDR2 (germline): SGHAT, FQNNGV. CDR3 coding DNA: TGTGCCAGCAGCTTGCAGGCGGAAAAACTGTTTTTT. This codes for CASSLQAEKLFF.

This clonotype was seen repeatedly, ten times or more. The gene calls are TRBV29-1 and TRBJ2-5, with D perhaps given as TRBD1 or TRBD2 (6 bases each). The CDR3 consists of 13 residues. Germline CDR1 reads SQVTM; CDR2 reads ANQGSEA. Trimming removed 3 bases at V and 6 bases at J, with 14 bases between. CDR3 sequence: CSVEPEGGKTQYF. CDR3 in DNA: TGCAGCGTTGAGCCGGAGGGGGGAAAGACCCAGTACTTC.

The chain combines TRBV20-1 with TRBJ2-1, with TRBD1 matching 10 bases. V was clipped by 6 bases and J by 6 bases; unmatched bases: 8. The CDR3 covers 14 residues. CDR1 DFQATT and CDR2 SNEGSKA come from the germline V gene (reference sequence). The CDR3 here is CSAPGGTGVNEQFF. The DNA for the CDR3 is TGCAGTGCACCCGGGGGGACAGGGGTCAATGAGCAGTTCTTC.

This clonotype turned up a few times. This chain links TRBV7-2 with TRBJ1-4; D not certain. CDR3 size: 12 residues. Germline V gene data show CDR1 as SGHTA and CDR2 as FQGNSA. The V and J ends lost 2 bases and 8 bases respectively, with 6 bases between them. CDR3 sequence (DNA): TGTGCCAGCAGCTTAAATGGCGAAAAACTGTTTTTT. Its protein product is CASSLNGEKLFF.

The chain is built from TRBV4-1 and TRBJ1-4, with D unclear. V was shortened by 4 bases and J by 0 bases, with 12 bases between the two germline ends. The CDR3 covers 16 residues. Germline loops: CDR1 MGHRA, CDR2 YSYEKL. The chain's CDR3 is CASSPAPGSTNEKLFF. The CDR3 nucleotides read TGCGCCAGCAGCCCGGCCCCGGGGTCAACTAATGAAAAACTGTTTTTT.

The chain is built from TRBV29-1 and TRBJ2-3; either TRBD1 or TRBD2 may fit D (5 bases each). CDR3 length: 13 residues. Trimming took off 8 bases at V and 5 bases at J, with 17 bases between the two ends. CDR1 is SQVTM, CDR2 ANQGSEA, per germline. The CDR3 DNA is TGCAGCCCCAGGGAGAGAGGGGAAGATACGCAGTATTTT. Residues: CSPRERGEDTQYF.

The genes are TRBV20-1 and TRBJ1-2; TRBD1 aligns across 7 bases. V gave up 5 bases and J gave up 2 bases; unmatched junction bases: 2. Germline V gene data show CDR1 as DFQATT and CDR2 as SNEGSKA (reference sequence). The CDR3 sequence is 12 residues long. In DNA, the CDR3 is TGCAGTGCTGGGACAGAAAACTATGGCTACACCTTC. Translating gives CSAGTENYGYTF.

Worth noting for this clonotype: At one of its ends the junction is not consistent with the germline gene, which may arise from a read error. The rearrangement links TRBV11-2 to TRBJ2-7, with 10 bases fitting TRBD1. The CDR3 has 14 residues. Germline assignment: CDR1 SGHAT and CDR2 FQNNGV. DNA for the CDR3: TGTGCCAGCACCGGGACAGGGGTTTCCTACAAGCAGTACTTC. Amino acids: CASTGTGVSYKQYF.

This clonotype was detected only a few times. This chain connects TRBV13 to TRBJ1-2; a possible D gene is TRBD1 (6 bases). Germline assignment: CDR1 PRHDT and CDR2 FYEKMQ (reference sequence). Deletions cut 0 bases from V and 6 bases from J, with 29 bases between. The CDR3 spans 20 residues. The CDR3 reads CASSLGRVVRTARGDHGYTF. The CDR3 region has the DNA TGTGCCAGCAGCTTAGGCCGGGTGGTAAGGACAGCCCGTGGGGACCATGGCTACACCTTC.

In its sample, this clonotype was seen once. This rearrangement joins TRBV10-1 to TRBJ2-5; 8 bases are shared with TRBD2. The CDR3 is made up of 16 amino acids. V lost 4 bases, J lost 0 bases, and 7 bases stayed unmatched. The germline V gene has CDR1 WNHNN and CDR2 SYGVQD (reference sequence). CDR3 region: CASSGGGSGNQETQYF. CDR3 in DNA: TGCGCCAGCAGTGGCGGGGGGTCGGGGAACCAAGAGACCCAGTACTTC.

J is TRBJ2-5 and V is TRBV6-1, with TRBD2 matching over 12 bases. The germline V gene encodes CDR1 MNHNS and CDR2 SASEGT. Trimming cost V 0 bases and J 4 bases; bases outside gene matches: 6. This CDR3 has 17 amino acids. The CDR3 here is CASSEALGLAGRETQYF. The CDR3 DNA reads TGTGCCAGCAGTGAAGCCCTAGGACTAGCGGGAAGAGAGACCCAGTACTTC.

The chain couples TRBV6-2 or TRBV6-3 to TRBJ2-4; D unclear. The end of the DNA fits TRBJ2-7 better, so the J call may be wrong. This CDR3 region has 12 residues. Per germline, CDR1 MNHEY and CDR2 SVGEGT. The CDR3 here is CASSRNKYEQYF. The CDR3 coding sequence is TGTGCCAGCAGTCGAAATAAGTACGAGCAGTACTTC.

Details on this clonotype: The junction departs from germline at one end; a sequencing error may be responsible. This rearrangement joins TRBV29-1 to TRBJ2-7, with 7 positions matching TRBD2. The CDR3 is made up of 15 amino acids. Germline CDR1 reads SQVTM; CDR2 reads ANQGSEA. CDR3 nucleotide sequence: TGCAGCGTGGGTGGGGCGGCGGGAGCTAACTACGAGCGGTACTTC. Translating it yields CSVGGAAGANYERYF.

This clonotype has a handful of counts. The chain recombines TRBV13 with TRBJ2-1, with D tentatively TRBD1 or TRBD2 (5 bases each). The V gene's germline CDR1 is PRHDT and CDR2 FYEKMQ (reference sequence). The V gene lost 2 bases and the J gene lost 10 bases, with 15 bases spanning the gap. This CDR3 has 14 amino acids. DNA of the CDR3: TGTGCCAGCAGCTTAAGGGGCCTAGCCTTAGAGCAGTTCTTC. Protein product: CASSLRGLALEQFF.

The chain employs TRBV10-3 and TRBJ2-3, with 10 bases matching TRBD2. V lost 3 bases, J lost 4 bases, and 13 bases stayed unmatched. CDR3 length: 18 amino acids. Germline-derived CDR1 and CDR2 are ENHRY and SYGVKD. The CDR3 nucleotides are TGTGCCATCAGTGAAAGGGGGATAGCGGGAGGCCTCGCAGATACGCAGTATTTT. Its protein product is CAISERGIAGGLADTQYF.